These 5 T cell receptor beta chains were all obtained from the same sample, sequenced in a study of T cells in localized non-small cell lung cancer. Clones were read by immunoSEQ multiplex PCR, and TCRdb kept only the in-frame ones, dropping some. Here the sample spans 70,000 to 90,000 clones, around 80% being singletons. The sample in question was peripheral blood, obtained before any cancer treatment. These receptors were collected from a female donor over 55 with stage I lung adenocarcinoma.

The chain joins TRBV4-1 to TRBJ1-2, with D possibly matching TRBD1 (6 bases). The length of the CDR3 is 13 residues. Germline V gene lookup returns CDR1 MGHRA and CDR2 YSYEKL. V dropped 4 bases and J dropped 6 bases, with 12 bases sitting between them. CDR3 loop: CASSPRGLDGYTF. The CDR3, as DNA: TGCGCCAGCAGCCCAAGGGGGTTAGATGGCTACACCTTC.

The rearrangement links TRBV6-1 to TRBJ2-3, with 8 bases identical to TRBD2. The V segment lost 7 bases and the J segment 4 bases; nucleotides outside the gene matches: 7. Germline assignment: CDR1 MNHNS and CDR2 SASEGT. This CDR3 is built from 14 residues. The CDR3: CASKNRGGADTQYF. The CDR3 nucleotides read TGTGCCAGCAAGAATCGGGGGGGCGCAGATACGCAGTATTTT.

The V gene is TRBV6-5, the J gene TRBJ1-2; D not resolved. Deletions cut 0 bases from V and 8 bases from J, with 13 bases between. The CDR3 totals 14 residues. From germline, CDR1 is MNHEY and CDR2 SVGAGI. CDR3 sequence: CASSYSFTVGGYTF. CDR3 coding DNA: TGTGCCAGCAGTTACTCGTTCACCGTCGGCGGCTACACCTTC.

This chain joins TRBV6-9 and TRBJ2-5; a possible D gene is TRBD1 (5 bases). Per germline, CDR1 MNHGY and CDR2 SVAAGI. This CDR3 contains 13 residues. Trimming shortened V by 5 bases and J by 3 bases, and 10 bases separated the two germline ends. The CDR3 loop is CASSPPREETQYF. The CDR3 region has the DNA TGTGCCAGCAGTCCCCCCAGGGAAGAGACCCAGTACTTC.

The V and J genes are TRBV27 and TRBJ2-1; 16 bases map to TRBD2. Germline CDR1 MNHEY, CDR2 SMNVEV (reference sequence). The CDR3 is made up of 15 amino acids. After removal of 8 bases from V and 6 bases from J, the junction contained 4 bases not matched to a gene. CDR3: CASAGTSGGANEQFF. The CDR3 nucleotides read TGTGCCAGCGCCGGGACTAGCGGGGGGGCCAATGAGCAGTTCTTC.